The TCR beta chain under discussion was sequenced for a study of cytomegalovirus exposure and HLA in healthy donors. General study results and limits: Specific recognition of CMV antigens was confirmed in vitro for a few chains (all CMV-associated). An analysis done earlier found most TCR beta V segments productive about 87% or about 30% of the time. The study flagged about 160 TCR beta chains as cytomegalovirus-associated. Most subjects' HLA-A and HLA-B alleles were reportedly predicted from TCR beta sequences.

In the case of this clone: Its antigen is undetermined.

PCR amplification relied on 60 Vbeta primers (plus 13 Jbeta primers). Profiled with immunoSEQ multiplex PCR; TCRdb holds only in-frame clones, not every one. This sample has tens of thousands of clones; 70% to 85% occur once, and the top ten carry 2.5% to 4%. This sequence originates from a woman in her thirties or forties in good health and CMV-seropositive. The sequenced sample was PBMCs.

The CDR3 DNA is TGTGCCAGCAGCTTAAACCTGAGGGGAAACACCATATATTTT. It yields the protein CASSLNLRGNTIYF. The chain couples TRBV7-7 to TRBJ1-3; D is uncertain. With 2 bases removed from V and 4 bases from J, the gap between germline ends came to 9 bases. The germline V gene has CDR1 SSHAT and CDR2 FNYEAQ (reference sequence). CDR3 size: 14 residues.